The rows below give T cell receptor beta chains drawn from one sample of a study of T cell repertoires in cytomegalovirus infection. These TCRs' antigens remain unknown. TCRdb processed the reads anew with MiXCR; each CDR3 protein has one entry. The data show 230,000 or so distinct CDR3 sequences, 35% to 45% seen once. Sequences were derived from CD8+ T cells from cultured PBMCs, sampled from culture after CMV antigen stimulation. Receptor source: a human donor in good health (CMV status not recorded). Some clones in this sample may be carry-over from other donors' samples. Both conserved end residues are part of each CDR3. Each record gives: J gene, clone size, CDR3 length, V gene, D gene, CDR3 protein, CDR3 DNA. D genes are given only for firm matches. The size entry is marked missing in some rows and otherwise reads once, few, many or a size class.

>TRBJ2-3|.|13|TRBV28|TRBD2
CASHSGSLDTQYF
TGTGCCAGCCATAGCGGGAGTCTGGATACGCAGTATTTT
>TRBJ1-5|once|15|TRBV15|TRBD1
CATSPDRGGNQPQHF
TGTGCCACCAGCCCGGACAGGGGCGGCAATCAGCCCCAGCATTTT
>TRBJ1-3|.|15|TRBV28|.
CASRPGDYSGNTIYF
TGTGCCAGCAGACCCGGGGACTACTCTGGAAACACCATATATTTT
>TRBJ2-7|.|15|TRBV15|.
CATSREEATPYEQYF
TGTGCCACCAGCAGAGAGGAGGCCACTCCCTACGAGCAGTACTTC
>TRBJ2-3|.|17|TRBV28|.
CASSFSRARRSTDTQYF
TGTGCCAGCAGTTTCTCTCGGGCCCGCAGGAGCACAGATACGCAGTATTTT
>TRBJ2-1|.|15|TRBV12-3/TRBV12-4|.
CASSEALGSYNEQFF
TGTGCCAGCTCTGAGGCCCTTGGCTCCTACAATGAGCAGTTCTTC
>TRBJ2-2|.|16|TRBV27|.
CASSFRTTRTTGELFF
TGTGCCAGCAGTTTTAGGACCACCAGGACCACCGGGGAGCTGTTTTTT
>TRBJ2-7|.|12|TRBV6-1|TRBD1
CASDDRGLEQYF
TGTGCCAGCGACGACAGGGGGCTCGAGCAGTACTTC
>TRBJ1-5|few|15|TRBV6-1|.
CASIRAGDGYQPQHF
TGTGCCAGCATCCGAGCCGGGGACGGCTATCAGCCCCAGCATTTT
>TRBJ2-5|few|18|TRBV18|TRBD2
CASSLWKDAGAQQETQYF
TGTGCCAGCTCACTATGGAAAGACGCGGGAGCCCAACAAGAGACCCAGTACTTC
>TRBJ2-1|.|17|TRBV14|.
CASSQGGPAELYNEQFF
TGTGCCAGCAGCCAAGGGGGCCCAGCGGAGTTATACAATGAGCAGTTCTTC
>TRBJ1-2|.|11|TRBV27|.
CASSSAIITFF
TGTGCCAGCAGTTCTGCTATTATTACGTTCTTC
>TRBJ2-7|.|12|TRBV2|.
CASYGGTYEQYF
TGTGCCAGCTATGGGGGGACCTACGAGCAGTACTTC
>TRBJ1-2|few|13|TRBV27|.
CASSTRPGVGYTF
TGTGCCAGCAGCACAAGGCCCGGGGTAGGCTACACCTTC
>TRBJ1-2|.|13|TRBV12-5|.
CASGLVLGPGYTF
TGTGCTAGTGGTTTGGTACTGGGACCTGGCTACACCTTC
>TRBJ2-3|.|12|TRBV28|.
CASSLGRGLGYF
TGTGCCAGCAGTTTGGGACGGGGCCTAGGGTATTTT
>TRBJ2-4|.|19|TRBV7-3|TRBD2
CASSSYPSTSGTQKNIQYF
TGTGCCAGCAGCTCCTACCCTTCGACTAGCGGGACCCAGAAAAACATTCAGTACTTC
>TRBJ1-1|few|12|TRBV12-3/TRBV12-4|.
CASSHTSGEAFF
TGTGCCAGCAGTCACACGTCGGGGGAAGCTTTCTTT
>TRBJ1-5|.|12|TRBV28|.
CASSLGISPQHF
TGTGCCAGCAGTTTAGGAATCAGCCCCCAGCATTTT
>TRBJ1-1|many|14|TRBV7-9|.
CASSLRVGDTEAFF
TGTGCCAGCAGTCTCAGGGTGGGGGACACTGAAGCTTTCTTT
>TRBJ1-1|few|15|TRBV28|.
CAIDTAHEGITEAFF
TGTGCCATTGATACAGCACACGAAGGGATCACTGAAGCTTTCTTT
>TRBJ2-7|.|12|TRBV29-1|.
CSVETSSYEQYF
TGCAGCGTTGAAACTTCCTCCTACGAGCAGTACTTC
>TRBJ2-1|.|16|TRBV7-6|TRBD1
CASSSGTGAIGNEQFF
TGTGCCAGCAGCTCCGGTACAGGGGCAATAGGCAATGAGCAGTTCTTC